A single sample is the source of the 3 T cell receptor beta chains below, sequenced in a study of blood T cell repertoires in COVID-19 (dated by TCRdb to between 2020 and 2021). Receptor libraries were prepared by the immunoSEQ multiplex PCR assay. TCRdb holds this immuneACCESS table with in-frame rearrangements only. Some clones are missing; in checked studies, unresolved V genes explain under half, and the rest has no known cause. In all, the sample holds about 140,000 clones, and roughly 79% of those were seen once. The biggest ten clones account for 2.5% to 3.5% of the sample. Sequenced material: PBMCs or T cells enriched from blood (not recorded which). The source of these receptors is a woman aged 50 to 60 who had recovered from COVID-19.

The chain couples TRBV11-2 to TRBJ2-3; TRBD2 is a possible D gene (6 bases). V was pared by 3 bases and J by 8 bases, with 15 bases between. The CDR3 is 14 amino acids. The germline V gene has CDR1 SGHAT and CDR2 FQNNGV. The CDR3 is CASSFYTRAGTQYF. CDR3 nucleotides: TGTGCCAGCAGCTTTTACACCCGAGCGGGTACGCAGTATTTT.

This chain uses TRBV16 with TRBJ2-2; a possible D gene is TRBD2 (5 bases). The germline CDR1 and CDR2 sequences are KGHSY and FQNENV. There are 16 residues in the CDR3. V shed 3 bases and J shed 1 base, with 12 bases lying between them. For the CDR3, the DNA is TGTGCCAGCAGCCACCGAGTCAGCGGGAACACCGGGGAGCTGTTTTTT. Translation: CASSHRVSGNTGELFF.

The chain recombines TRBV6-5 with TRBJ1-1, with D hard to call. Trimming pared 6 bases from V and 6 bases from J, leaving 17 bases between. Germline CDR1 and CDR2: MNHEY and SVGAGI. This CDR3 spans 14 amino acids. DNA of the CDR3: TGTGCCAGCAGAAAGGTTGGGAGGAGGGCTGAAGCTTTCTTT. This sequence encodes CASRKVGRRAEAFF.